Following are 19 T cell receptor beta chains from one sample sequenced in a study of shared clonotypes between healthy human individuals. Sequencing was performed with immunoSEQ multiplex PCR; in TCRdb, only in-frame clones are kept and a portion is missing. The data contain roughly 510,000 clones, roughly 79% of them singletons. The sample comprised PBMCs. The origin of the receptors is a woman aged 40 to 50 in good health. Some clones in this sample may be carry-over from other donors' samples.

The chain employs TRBV18 and TRBJ2-7; D perhaps matches TRBD1 (5 bases). The V end was cut by 2 bases, the J end by 0 bases, with 8 bases between. The CDR3 contains 14 residues. Looked up from germline, CDR1 is KGHSH and CDR2 is LQKENI. CDR3 loop: CASSPGAPSYEQYF. The CDR3 DNA follows: TGTGCCAGCTCACCAGGGGCCCCCTCCTACGAGCAGTACTTC.

The V call is TRBV11-2, the J call TRBJ2-1; D assignment may be TRBD1 or TRBD2 (6 bases each). The V gene lost 4 bases and the J gene lost 4 bases, with 11 bases spanning the gap. The CDR3 loop spans 14 amino acids. The germline V gene encodes CDR1 SGHAT and CDR2 FQNNGV. The CDR3 nucleotides read TGTGCCAGCAGCTCGAGGGGGGTTTACAATGAGCAGTTCTTC. Translated: CASSSRGVYNEQFF.

The rearrangement links TRBV6-6 to TRBJ1-5, with TRBD1 identical over 8 bases. The CDR3 sequence is 15 residues long. The V segment lost 6 bases and the J segment 6 bases; nucleotides outside the gene matches: 10. Germline assignment: CDR1 MNHNY and CDR2 SVGAGI (reference sequence). CDR3 sequence: CASSSRQGIGQPQHF. CDR3 bases: TGTGCCAGCAGCTCCAGACAGGGGATTGGTCAGCCCCAGCATTTT.

The chain has TRBV30 and TRBJ1-1; perhaps TRBD1 as D (5 bases). V was cut by 5 bases and J by 11 bases, with 15 bases left in between. This CDR3 comprises 11 residues. Germline V gene sequence: CDR1 GTSNPN, CDR2 SVGIG (reference sequence). CDR3 DNA: TGTGCCTGGGGGGCGGGGCTCCTGGCTTTCTTT. The encoded protein is CAWGAGLLAFF.

J is TRBJ1-2 and V is TRBV2, with D unresolved. CDR1 is SNHLY, CDR2 FYNNEI, per germline. The CDR3 extends over 12 amino acids. Trimming pared 7 bases from V and 8 bases from J, leaving 14 bases between. Here the CDR3 DNA reads TGTGCCAGCACGATTGAGGGTTCGGGCTACACCTTC. Amino acid sequence: CASTIEGSGYTF. Combining the CDR3 with reference TRBV2 and TRBJ1-2 gives the whole variable domain EPEVTQTPSHQVTQMGQEVILRCVPISNHLYFYWYRQILGQKVEFLVSFYNNEISEKSEIFDDQFSVERPDGSNFTLKIRSTKLEDSAMYFCASTIEGSGYTFGSGTRLTVV.

CDR3 residues: CAWSVLSQETQYF. In DNA, the CDR3 is TGTGCCTGGAGTGTACTATCTCAAGAGACCCAGTACTTC. The chain recombines TRBV30 with TRBJ2-5; the D is unclear. The length of the CDR3 is 13 residues. In germline, CDR1 is GTSNPN, CDR2 SVGIG (reference sequence). The V end lost 0 bases, the J end lost 2 bases, and 7 bases lay between the germline ends.

This clone was seen a handful of times. The rearrangement joins TRBV12-2 to TRBJ2-7; whether TRBD1, the table's D call, matches the DNA was not checked. TRBV12-2 is designated a pseudogene. This CDR3 region has 14 residues. CDR3 coding DNA: TGTGCAAGTCGCTTTTTAGACAGGAGCTACGAGCAGTACTTC. Its translation is CASRFLDRSYEQYF.

The V gene is TRBV28, the J gene TRBJ2-5; D is undetermined. The end of the DNA is better explained by TRBJ2-7, so the J call may be wrong. CDR1 MDHEN and CDR2 SYDVKM come from the germline V gene. This CDR3 has 12 amino acids. The CDR3 region has the DNA TGTGCCAGCAGTACCGCCCTCCACGAGCAGTACTTC. Protein sequence: CASSTALHEQYF.

This clone has a handful of counts. Other DNA sequences in this specimen translate into the identical CDR3. The V call is TRBV7-6, the J call TRBJ1-1; D is possibly TRBD1 (6 bases). Germline V lookup: CDR1 SGHVS, CDR2 FNYEAQ. There are 14 residues in the CDR3. V gave up 5 bases and J gave up 0 bases, with 10 bases separating them. The CDR3 sequence: CASSPTGLNTEAFF. As DNA, the CDR3 is TGTGCCAGCAGCCCTACAGGGCTGAACACTGAAGCTTTCTTT. Using reference TRBV7-6 and TRBJ1-1 for the parts outside the CDR3, the full variable domain is GAGVSQSPRYKVTKRGQDVALRCDPISGHVSLYWYRQALGQGPEFLTYFNYEAQQDKSGLPNDRFSAERPEGSISTLTIQRTEQRDSAMYRCASSPTGLNTEAFFGQGTRLTVV.

V and J are TRBV5-1 and TRBJ2-5, with TRBD1 identical over 11 bases. V shed 2 bases, J shed 4 bases, and the junction held 4 bases outside the gene matches. The CDR3 has 15 residues. In germline, CDR1 is SGHRS, CDR2 YFSETQ. CDR3 nucleotides: TGCGCCAGCAGCTTCGGACAGGGGGCCGGAGAGACCCAGTACTTC. Translated, it gives CASSFGQGAGETQYF.

For the CDR3, the DNA is TGTGCCAGCAGCTTAGGGGCCGGCTTGGAGACCCAGTACTTC. Translation: CASSLGAGLETQYF. This chain uses TRBV7-6 with TRBJ2-5, with D unclear. The CDR3 totals 14 residues. V dropped 1 base and J dropped 5 bases, with 11 bases sitting between them. Germline CDR1 reads SGHVS; CDR2 reads FNYEAQ. Combining the CDR3 with reference TRBV7-6 and TRBJ2-5 gives the whole variable domain GAGVSQSPRYKVTKRGQDVALRCDPISGHVSLYWYRQALGQGPEFLTYFNYEAQQDKSGLPNDRFSAERPEGSISTLTIQRTEQRDSAMYRCASSLGAGLETQYFGPGTRLLVL.

The chain couples TRBV5-6 to TRBJ1-2, with D tentatively TRBD1 (5 bases). The V end was cut by 4 bases, the J end by 4 bases, with 8 bases between. CDR1 SGHDT and CDR2 YYEEEE come from the germline V gene. The CDR3 spans 12 residues. The CDR3 DNA sequence: TGTGCCAGCAGCACAGGCGTCTATGGCTACACCTTC. This translates into CASSTGVYGYTF.

The V gene is TRBV8-2, the J gene TRBJ2-6. TRBV8-2 is given as a pseudogene. The CDR3 runs to 15 residues. This chain's CDR3 is CGKAKTQSRANVLTF. CDR3 bases: TGTGGCAAGGCGAAAACACAAAGTCGGGCCAACGTCCTGACTTTC.

The chain uses TRBV27 and TRBJ2-1; TRBD2 is a possible D gene (6 bases). The V end lost 2 bases, the J end lost 8 bases, and 19 bases lay between the germline ends. Germline V gives CDR1 MNHEY, CDR2 SMNVEV (reference sequence). This CDR3 is built from 16 residues. CDR3 loop: CASSLKSGAPRYEQFF. CDR3 nucleotide sequence: TGTGCCAGCAGTTTAAAGTCGGGAGCCCCTCGGTATGAGCAGTTCTTC.

J is TRBJ2-1 and V is TRBV18, with TRBD2 as a possible D gene (6 bases). CDR3 length: 17 amino acids. Looked up from germline, CDR1 is KGHSH and CDR2 is LQKENI. Deletions cut 2 bases from V and 0 bases from J, with 14 bases between. This CDR3 reads CASSPLSGPSSYNEQFF. CDR3 nucleotide sequence: TGTGCCAGCTCACCATTAAGCGGGCCAAGCTCCTACAATGAGCAGTTCTTC. The full variable domain, its missing parts supplied by reference TRBV18 and TRBJ2-1, is NAGVMQNPRHLVRRRGQEARLRCSPMKGHSHVYWYRQLPEEGLKFMVYLQKENIIDESGMPKERFSAEFPKEGPSILRIQQVVRGDSAAYFCASSPLSGPSSYNEQFFGPGTRLTVL.

The chain couples TRBV2 to TRBJ1-1, with TRBD1 matching 10 bases. Losses at the gene ends were 0 bases for V and 5 bases for J; bases not matched to a gene: 3. CDR1 SNHLY and CDR2 FYNNEI come from the germline V gene. CDR3 size: 15 residues. CDR3 sequence (DNA): TGTGCCAGCAGTGAAGCCCGGACAGGGGGAACTGAAGCTTTCTTT. Its translation is CASSEARTGGTEAFF.

This chain connects TRBV7-6 to TRBJ1-5; perhaps TRBD1 as D (5 bases). There are 15 residues in the CDR3. Germline V gene sequence: CDR1 SGHVS, CDR2 FNYEAQ. V gave up 1 base and J gave up 4 bases, with 11 bases separating them. CDR3 sequence (DNA): TGTGCCAGCAGCTTAGGCGCAGGGCCTAATCAGCCCCAGCATTTT. Encoded protein: CASSLGAGPNQPQHF. The whole variable domain, remainder taken from reference TRBV7-6 and TRBJ1-5, is GAGVSQSPRYKVTKRGQDVALRCDPISGHVSLYWYRQALGQGPEFLTYFNYEAQQDKSGLPNDRFSAERPEGSISTLTIQRTEQRDSAMYRCASSLGAGPNQPQHFGDGTRLSIL.

The J gene is TRBJ1-6, the V gene TRBV19; the D is unclear. Trimming stripped 5 bases from V and 3 bases from J, with 5 bases between. CDR1 LNHDA and CDR2 SQIVND come from the germline V gene (reference sequence). This CDR3 region has 13 residues. In DNA, the CDR3 is TGTGCCAGTAGTGCGAACTATAATTCACCCCTCCACTTT. It encodes CASSANYNSPLHF.

Of note for this clone: The same CDR3 is also encoded by other DNA sequences in this sample. V gene TRBV10-3 combines with J gene TRBJ2-1, with 13 bases fitting TRBD2. The germline CDR1 and CDR2 sequences are ENHRY and SYGVKD. The trim removed 3 bases at V and 5 bases at J, leaving 1 base unmatched. This CDR3 has 15 amino acids. The CDR3 nucleotides are TGTGCCATCAGTGAAGGACTAGCGGGAGACAATGAGCAGTTCTTC. This gives the protein CAISEGLAGDNEQFF.